A single sample is the source of the 20 T cell receptor beta chains below, sequenced in a study of vaccination and CD4 T cells after COVID-19 (dated by TCRdb to between 2022 and 2023). What this sample's time point label stands for: late sampling 161 to 241 days after vaccination in a few convalescent patients. Library preparation employed PCR. Data came from an Illumina iSeq 100. Starting from the raw public reads, TCRdb applied fastp trimming at Q25, assembled clones with MiXCR and retained in-frame beta chains. Rows are combined by CDR3 protein, so each entry shows the most common genes and DNA. This sample holds approximately 40,000 distinct CDR3 sequences; around 35% were observed only once. Jointly, the top ten make up approximately 5% of the sample. Sequencing was performed on CD4+ T cells from blood, taken about 7 months after SARS-CoV-2 vaccination. The receptors shown here come from a human donor who had recovered from COVID-19.

The rearrangement joins TRBV6-2 or TRBV6-3 to TRBJ2-1, with D tentatively TRBD1 (5 bases). The germline CDR1 and CDR2 sequences are MNHEY and SVGEGT. Between the trimmed V and J ends, which lost 5 bases and 0 bases, there was a span of 8 bases. The CDR3 consists of 14 residues. The CDR3 DNA reads TGTGCCAGCAGTCGACAGAGCTCCTACAATGAGCAGTTCTTC. Translating it yields CASSRQSSYNEQFF.

CDR3 in amino acids: CASSPPEEVSYEQYF. The CDR3 nucleotides read TGTGCCAGCTCACCACCGGAGGAAGTGTCCTACGAGCAGTACTTC. This chain links TRBV18 with TRBJ2-7, with D possibly TRBD2 on 5 matching bases. Per germline, CDR1 KGHSH and CDR2 LQKENI. Trimming removed 0 bases from V and 1 base from J, with 10 bases in between. The CDR3 is made up of 15 amino acids.

This clonotype was seen only a few times. The chain is built from TRBV28 and TRBJ2-4; 9 nucleotides line up with TRBD1. This CDR3 is built from 14 residues. V lost 6 bases, J lost 10 bases, and 10 bases stayed unmatched. Per the germline V gene, CDR1 is MDHEN and CDR2 is SYDVKM. For the CDR3, the DNA is TGTGCCAGCAGCCGGACAGGGGAAGTTAGGATTCAGTACTTC. Protein sequence: CASSRTGEVRIQYF.

The genes are TRBV9 and TRBJ1-1, with 7 bases identical to TRBD1. With V trimmed by 2 bases and J by 8 bases, 12 bases remained unmatched. Germline V gene lookup returns CDR1 SGDLS and CDR2 YYNGEE. The CDR3 loop spans 15 amino acids. CDR3 DNA sequence: TGTGCCAGCAGCGTTCCTTCCGACAGGGAAGGGGAAGCTTTCTTT. The encoded protein is CASSVPSDREGEAFF.

This clonotype has just a few counts. V and J are TRBV20-1 and TRBJ2-7; 8 bases line up with TRBD2. Germline loops: CDR1 DFQATT, CDR2 SNEGSKA (reference sequence). V shed 1 base and J 3 bases; nucleotides not matched to a gene: 14. This CDR3 is 17 amino acids long. CDR3 protein: CSARVRREEGVFYEQYF. CDR3 in DNA: TGCAGTGCTAGAGTGCGGCGGGAGGAAGGGGTTTTCTACGAGCAGTACTTC.

This clonotype came up once. V is TRBV18 and J is TRBJ2-2; a possible D gene is TRBD1 (6 bases). The CDR3 is 14 amino acids. Germline V CDR1 and CDR2: KGHSH, LQKENI. V gave up 4 bases and J gave up 1 base, with 7 bases separating them. For the CDR3, the DNA is TGTGCCAGCTCACAGGGACAGAACACCGGGGAGCTGTTTTTT. It yields the protein CASSQGQNTGELFF.

This rearrangement joins TRBV20-1 to TRBJ2-7; TRBD2 matches at 9 bases. The CDR3 contains 15 residues. The junction had 8 bases not matched to a gene; V was cut back by 0 bases and J by 5 bases. CDR1 and CDR2 (germline): DFQATT, SNEGSKA (reference sequence). The CDR3 nucleotides read TGCAGTGCTAGAGATCGAAGACTAGCGGTGAACGAGCAGTACTTC. As protein: CSARDRRLAVNEQYF.

V usage is TRBV10-3 and J usage is TRBJ2-3; D call uncertain. This CDR3 has 14 residues. The V end was cut by 8 bases, the J end by 2 bases, with 14 bases between. The V gene's germline CDR1 is ENHRY and CDR2 SYGVKD. In DNA, the CDR3 is TGTGCCATCGGGCCAATCTCAACCACAGATACGCAGTATTTT. It is translated as CAIGPISTTDTQYF.

This clonotype was counted between two and nine times. The chain has TRBV20-1 and TRBJ1-1; maybe TRBD1 (5 bases). The CDR3 consists of 14 residues. CDR1 and CDR2 from the germline V gene are DFQATT and SNEGSKA (reference sequence). V was clipped by 1 base and J by 1 base, with 10 bases between them. The CDR3 DNA follows: TGCAGTGCTAGAGCCGTGGGGGGGAACACTGAAGCTTTCTTT. This gives the protein CSARAVGGNTEAFF.

This clonotype was seen more than once but under ten times. This chain connects TRBV10-2 to TRBJ1-1; D call uncertain. Trimming shortened V by 6 bases and J by 4 bases, and 12 bases separated the two germline ends. CDR1 is WSHSY, CDR2 SAAADI, per germline. This CDR3 region has 13 residues. CDR3 residues: CASRRDPATEAFF. CDR3 DNA: TGCGCCAGCAGACGCGACCCGGCCACTGAAGCTTTCTTT.

The chain links TRBV20-1 to TRBJ1-2; D is uncertain. This CDR3 is 12 amino acids long. V was cut by 0 bases and J by 8 bases, with 10 bases left in between. In germline, CDR1 is DFQATT, CDR2 SNEGSKA (reference sequence). CDR3 DNA sequence: TGCAGTGCTAGAGATTTCGAGGGCGGCTACACCTTC. Residues: CSARDFEGGYTF.

The chain recombines TRBV10-3 with TRBJ2-5, with 9 bases identical to TRBD2. The CDR3 is 14 amino acids. Per the germline V gene, CDR1 is ENHRY and CDR2 is SYGVKD. Losses at the gene ends were 3 bases for V and 7 bases for J; bases not matched to a gene: 6. CDR3 residues: CAISDASGDGTQYF. CDR3 sequence (DNA): TGTGCCATCAGTGACGCTAGCGGGGACGGGACCCAGTACTTC.

The chain recombines TRBV7-8 with TRBJ2-7; 7 bases are a match to TRBD2. This CDR3 region has 12 residues. Germline lookup yields CDR1 SGHVS and CDR2 FQNEAQ. V lost 5 bases to trimming and J lost 6 bases; unmatched junction nucleotides: 4. The chain's CDR3 is CASSLWGGEQYF. CDR3 DNA sequence: TGTGCCAGCAGCCTCTGGGGGGGCGAGCAGTACTTC.

The gene calls are TRBV6-1 and TRBJ2-7; no reliable D call. Germline values: CDR1 MNHNS, CDR2 SASEGT. The CDR3 is made up of 14 amino acids. The germline V and J ends were trimmed by 7 bases and 4 bases, with 17 bases remaining between them. DNA for the CDR3: TGTGCCAGCACTAACGGGCCCAGAATTTACGAGCAGTACTTC. Protein: CASTNGPRIYEQYF.

In its sample, this clonotype was seen a few times. The chain carries TRBV5-4 and TRBJ1-2; the match to TRBD1 covers 7 bases. After removal of 5 bases from V and 4 bases from J, the junction contained 5 bases not matched to a gene. This CDR3 is 13 amino acids long. Germline-derived CDR1 and CDR2 are SGHNT and YYREEE (reference sequence). CDR3 nucleotides: TGTGCCAGCAGACGAACAGGGGCCTATGGCTACACCTTC. Amino acid sequence: CASRRTGAYGYTF.

V usage is TRBV20-1 and J usage is TRBJ2-7; D may correspond to TRBD1 or TRBD2 (6 bases each). Trimming stripped 2 bases from V and 3 bases from J, with 17 bases between. This CDR3 comprises 15 residues. The germline V gene encodes CDR1 DFQATT and CDR2 SNEGSKA (reference sequence). The DNA for the CDR3 is TGCAGTGCTAGAATCCAGGAGGGGGATTTCTACGAGCAGTACTTC. Amino acid sequence: CSARIQEGDFYEQYF.

This chain uses TRBV7-2 with TRBJ2-2; 8 bases map to TRBD1. From germline, CDR1 is SGHTA and CDR2 FQGNSA. V shed 4 bases and J 5 bases; nucleotides not matched to a gene: 6. This CDR3 region has 15 residues. Written as DNA, the CDR3 is TGTGCCAGCAGCTCACAGGGGGGAAGGACCGGGGAGCTGTTTTTT. Its protein product is CASSSQGGRTGELFF.

In its sample, this clonotype was seen a few times. The chain uses TRBV7-9 and TRBJ2-5, with 7 bases identical to TRBD1. The CDR3 runs to 14 residues. The J segment lost 5 bases and the V segment lost 6 bases, leaving 9 bases of the junction unmatched. The germline V gene has CDR1 SEHNR and CDR2 FQNEAQ (reference sequence). As DNA, the CDR3 is TGTGCCAGCAGTAACAACAGGGGTTGGGAGACCCAGTACTTC. Amino acid sequence: CASSNNRGWETQYF.

The chain uses TRBV25-1 and TRBJ2-7, with TRBD2 as a possible D gene (5 bases). The CDR3 is 13 amino acids. CDR1 is MGHDK and CDR2 is SYGVNS in the germline V gene. V dropped 4 bases and J dropped 1 base, with 8 bases sitting between them. This CDR3 is CASSGGLSYEQYF. The CDR3, as DNA: TGTGCCAGCAGTGGCGGGCTGTCCTACGAGCAGTACTTC.

The rearrangement uses TRBV7-6 and TRBJ1-1; 10 bases match TRBD1. Germline V gene data show CDR1 as SGHVS and CDR2 as FNYEAQ. V dropped 5 bases and J dropped 1; count of bases not matched to a gene: 4. The CDR3 length is 15 residues. CDR3: CASSPRQGANTEAFF. The CDR3 DNA sequence: TGTGCCAGCAGCCCTCGACAGGGGGCGAACACTGAAGCTTTCTTT. Full variable domain (rest looked up from reference TRBV7-6 and TRBJ1-1): GAGVSQSPRYKVTKRGQDVALRCDPISGHVSLYWYRQALGQGPEFLTYFNYEAQQDKSGLPNDRFSAERPEGSISTLTIQRTEQRDSAMYRCASSPRQGANTEAFFGQGTRLTVV.